Sequencing of this TCR beta chain was carried out in a study of post-analysis software for immune sequencing data. General observations from the study: A significant reduction in normalized Chao1 diversity was observed in multiple sclerosis patients versus controls. Controls had lower frequencies than patients of about five TRBV segments, which included TRBV5-6, TRBV5-1 and TRBV20-1.

The CDR3 has 11 residues. V was shortened by 3 bases and J by 4 bases, with 6 bases between the two germline ends. Germline CDR1 DFQATT, CDR2 SNEGSKA (reference sequence). This clonotype has just a few counts. As yet, its antigen is unknown. Unique molecular identifiers were built into the TCR beta cDNA libraries. There were about 0.85 to 10 million T cells, and 510,000 or so cDNA molecules came from them. TCRdb passed the PCR reads through MiXCR, listing each CDR3 protein once. The data show roughly 400,000 distinct CDR3 sequences, about 39% seen once. The specimen sequenced was blood. This sequence joins TRBV20-1 and TRBJ2-5, with no clear D. This clonotype was sampled from a girl aged 2 to 10 with multiple sclerosis. The CDR3 DNA follows: TGCAGTGCTAGGGCCCTAGAGACCCAGTACTTC. This translates into CSARALETQYF.